The rows below give T cell receptor beta chains drawn from one sample of a study of CXCR3-negative and CXCR3-positive naive CD8 T cells. TCRdb re-called the 5' RACE reads, yielding one record per CDR3 amino acid sequence without DNA. The sample features under 8,500 distinct CDR3 sequences, with 1.6% in its top ten. Source material: naive CXCR3+ CD8+ T cells from blood. The receptors derive from a human donor in good health. Some clones in this sample may be carry-over from other donors' samples. CDR3s include the opening cysteine and the closing phenylalanine or tryptophan. The listing skips clone size in some rows; elsewhere it reads once, few, many or a size class.

v_call: TRBV5-1
clone_size: -
j_call: TRBJ2-3
cdr3_aa: CASSLEGTSGFMITDTQYF

v_call: TRBV5-6
clone_size: -
j_call: TRBJ1-5
cdr3_aa: CASSLAMGDQPQHF

v_call: TRBV29-1
clone_size: -
j_call: TRBJ2-3
cdr3_aa: CSVEEGLAGYYMDTQYF

v_call: TRBV12-3/TRBV12-4
clone_size: -
j_call: TRBJ1-1
cdr3_aa: CASSLRDREAFF

v_call: TRBV3-1
clone_size: -
j_call: TRBJ1-5
cdr3_aa: CASSQATGSQPQHF

v_call: TRBV7-9
clone_size: medium-sized
j_call: TRBJ2-7
cdr3_aa: CASSLAQGFPEQYF

v_call: TRBV19
clone_size: -
j_call: TRBJ2-1
cdr3_aa: CATAVTSGRTDNEQFF

v_call: TRBV29-1
clone_size: -
j_call: TRBJ2-3
cdr3_aa: CSVEDVQLSTDTQYF

v_call: TRBV7-9
clone_size: medium-sized
j_call: TRBJ2-3
cdr3_aa: CASNPNVFATDTQYF

v_call: TRBV15
clone_size: -
j_call: TRBJ2-7
cdr3_aa: CATSRVYSSYEQYF

v_call: TRBV2
clone_size: -
j_call: TRBJ2-7
cdr3_aa: CASSVRGSTPLTYEQYF

v_call: TRBV5-1
clone_size: medium-sized
j_call: TRBJ2-7
cdr3_aa: CASSYQGYEQYF

v_call: TRBV5-6
clone_size: -
j_call: TRBJ2-7
cdr3_aa: CASSGRAPLSYEQYF

v_call: TRBV29-1
clone_size: -
j_call: TRBJ1-2
cdr3_aa: CSLTQGADYGYTF

v_call: TRBV6-5
clone_size: -
j_call: TRBJ2-5
cdr3_aa: CASRPGQGAKETQYF

v_call: TRBV7-6
clone_size: -
j_call: TRBJ2-7
cdr3_aa: CASSSRSGRSEQYF

v_call: TRBV6-5
clone_size: -
j_call: TRBJ2-5
cdr3_aa: CASSLSDGETQYF

v_call: TRBV14
clone_size: medium-sized
j_call: TRBJ2-7
cdr3_aa: CASSQRGYEQYF

v_call: TRBV29-1
clone_size: medium-sized
j_call: TRBJ2-5
cdr3_aa: CSVSGESGETQYF

v_call: TRBV27
clone_size: medium-sized
j_call: TRBJ2-2
cdr3_aa: CASSPGPAAGELFF

v_call: TRBV29-1
clone_size: -
j_call: TRBJ2-1
cdr3_aa: CSVVGSSYNEQFF

v_call: TRBV4-1
clone_size: -
j_call: TRBJ2-1
cdr3_aa: CASSQVATSGSREQFF

v_call: TRBV4-1
clone_size: -
j_call: TRBJ2-1
cdr3_aa: CASSQDMGPSAYEQFF

v_call: TRBV28
clone_size: -
j_call: TRBJ2-1
cdr3_aa: CASSPELAGGLSYNEQFF

v_call: TRBV18
clone_size: -
j_call: TRBJ2-7
cdr3_aa: CASSPPERAYEEQYF

v_call: TRBV2
clone_size: -
j_call: TRBJ2-7
cdr3_aa: CASSVSAVSYEQYF

v_call: TRBV14
clone_size: medium-sized
j_call: TRBJ2-7
cdr3_aa: CASSQTGYEQYF

v_call: TRBV5-5
clone_size: -
j_call: TRBJ2-1
cdr3_aa: CASSPIPGLGSYNEQFF

v_call: TRBV7-9
clone_size: medium-sized
j_call: TRBJ1-1
cdr3_aa: CASSLGSGYTEAFF

v_call: TRBV6-6
clone_size: -
j_call: TRBJ2-3
cdr3_aa: CASSSATGDTQYF

v_call: TRBV5-1
clone_size: medium-sized
j_call: TRBJ2-1
cdr3_aa: CASSLDRGYNEQFF

v_call: TRBV29-1
clone_size: -
j_call: TRBJ1-4
cdr3_aa: CSVVTGINEKLFF

v_call: TRBV29-1
clone_size: medium-sized
j_call: TRBJ2-7
cdr3_aa: CSVDIGQGSYEQYF

v_call: TRBV7-9
clone_size: -
j_call: TRBJ1-6
cdr3_aa: CASSSVQYNSPLHF

v_call: TRBV14
clone_size: medium-sized
j_call: TRBJ1-2
cdr3_aa: CASSHEFPWDSFNYGYTF

v_call: TRBV7-8
clone_size: medium-sized
j_call: TRBJ2-3
cdr3_aa: CASSLNWKAGLTTDTQYF

v_call: TRBV4-2
clone_size: -
j_call: TRBJ2-3
cdr3_aa: CASSQGLERDTQYF

v_call: TRBV7-6
clone_size: -
j_call: TRBJ2-1
cdr3_aa: CASSRGTGLDEQFF

v_call: TRBV29-1
clone_size: medium-sized
j_call: TRBJ1-1
cdr3_aa: CSAAAMNTEAFF